This paragraph reports one TCR beta chain. The antigen is undetermined. This entry belongs to a study of shared clonotypes between healthy human individuals. As for the study in general: Each donor contributed plates that comprised three CD4 naive, three CD4 memory, two CD8 naive and one CD8 memory.

Here immunoSEQ multiplex PCR was the method, and the copy in TCRdb shows in-frame clones only, minus some. The table records 2 million to 3 million clones, under 95% of them present only once. The CDR3 covers 15 residues. Germline V lookup: CDR1 SGHTA, CDR2 FQGNSA. Trimming shortened V by 2 bases and J by 3 bases, and 11 bases separated the two germline ends. Study observations and caveats: Of the naive CD4 clonotypes, roughly 5.5% were shared across a handful of donors. A reduction in generation probabilities was seen for non-shared clonotypes relative to those shared by all four donors.

This receptor was taken from a young man in good health. Some clones in this sample may be carry-over from other donors' samples. The rearrangement uses TRBV7-2 and TRBJ2-1; perhaps D is TRBD1 or TRBD2 (5 bases each). The sequenced material came from naive CD4+ T cells from PBMCs. Subset reported: CD45RA+ positively selected. Written as DNA, the CDR3 is TGTGCCAGCAGCTTATCCGGGACGGGCTACAATGAGCAGTTCTTC. This translates into CASSLSGTGYNEQFF.